Listed below are T cell receptor beta chains from one sample, sequenced in a study of blood T cell repertoires in COVID-19. Generated by immunoSEQ multiplex PCR, the TCRdb table keeps only in-frame clones and is missing some. The sample holds 200,000 to 300,000 clones; around 87% are singletons and the top ten take 5.5% to 7.5%. Sequenced: peripheral blood. The receptor set was obtained from a woman between 65 and 79 years old with active or convalescent COVID-19. Both conserved end residues are part of each CDR3. The order of the fields is V gene, J gene, clone size, D gene, CDR3 protein, CDR3 DNA. D genes are given only for firm matches. Only part of the rows carry a size: once, few, many, or a class if the clone is expanded.

v_call: TRBV5-1
j_call: TRBJ2-5
clone_size: .
d_call: TRBD1
cdr3_aa: CAWSRQGPKRNPQETQYF
cdr3_nt: TGCGCCTGGTCCCGACAGGGCCCAAAACGAAACCCTCAAGAGACCCAGTACTTC

v_call: TRBV3-1/TRBV3-2
j_call: TRBJ1-2
clone_size: .
d_call: .
cdr3_aa: CASSEGRNNYGYTF
cdr3_nt: TGTGCCAGCAGCGAGGGCAGGAATAACTATGGCTACACCTTC

v_call: TRBV2
j_call: TRBJ1-4
clone_size: many
d_call: .
cdr3_aa: CAALATSYSDEKLFF
cdr3_nt: TGTGCCGCCCTCGCAACCTCGTACTCGGATGAAAAACTGTTTTTT

v_call: TRBV5-8
j_call: TRBJ1-5
clone_size: .
d_call: .
cdr3_aa: CASSFGGQPQHF
cdr3_nt: TGTGCCAGCAGCTTCGGTGGTCAGCCCCAGCATTTT

v_call: TRBV5-4
j_call: TRBJ2-1
clone_size: once
d_call: TRBD2
cdr3_aa: CASSKTSGGLSYNEQFF
cdr3_nt: TGTGCCAGCAGCAAGACTAGCGGGGGCCTCTCCTACAATGAGCAGTTCTTC

v_call: TRBV5-1
j_call: TRBJ2-5
clone_size: once
d_call: TRBD2
cdr3_aa: CASSSLTSGGPEETQYF
cdr3_nt: TGCGCCAGCAGCTCCTTGACTAGCGGGGGGCCCGAAGAGACCCAGTACTTC

v_call: TRBV11-1
j_call: TRBJ1-6
clone_size: .
d_call: .
cdr3_aa: CASSSGDRGDSPLHF
cdr3_nt: TGTGCCAGCAGCTCCGGCGACCGGGGGGATTCACCCCTCCACTTT

v_call: TRBV27
j_call: TRBJ2-2
clone_size: .
d_call: TRBD2
cdr3_aa: CASSAGTRSTGELFF
cdr3_nt: TGTGCCAGCAGTGCCGGGACTAGATCCACCGGGGAGCTGTTTTTT

v_call: TRBV13
j_call: TRBJ1-2
clone_size: few
d_call: .
cdr3_aa: CASSLGRGAYGYTF
cdr3_nt: TGTGCCAGCAGCTTAGGCCGGGGGGCGTATGGCTACACCTTC

v_call: TRBV7-2
j_call: TRBJ2-3
clone_size: .
d_call: .
cdr3_aa: CASSPGGQADTQYF
cdr3_nt: TGTGCCAGCAGCCCCGGCGGGCAGGCAGATACGCAGTATTTT

v_call: TRBV2
j_call: TRBJ1-3
clone_size: .
d_call: .
cdr3_aa: CASSLQQISGNTIYF
cdr3_nt: TGTGCCAGCAGCTTACAGCAAATCTCTGGAAACACCATATATTTT

v_call: TRBV3-1/TRBV3-2
j_call: TRBJ2-2
clone_size: once
d_call: TRBD2
cdr3_aa: CASSQLLAGGPVWAGELFF
cdr3_nt: TGTGCCAGCAGCCAACTTCTAGCGGGGGGCCCAGTATGGGCCGGGGAGCTGTTTTTT

v_call: TRBV9
j_call: TRBJ1-2
clone_size: .
d_call: .
cdr3_aa: CASSVQGRSNYGYTF
cdr3_nt: TGTGCCAGCAGCGTACAGGGCAGGTCTAACTATGGCTACACCTTC

v_call: TRBV6-5
j_call: TRBJ2-5
clone_size: once
d_call: TRBD2
cdr3_aa: CASRAVSGGGETQYF
cdr3_nt: TGTGCCAGCAGGGCGGTTAGCGGGGGTGGAGAGACCCAGTACTTC

v_call: TRBV6-6
j_call: TRBJ1-2
clone_size: .
d_call: .
cdr3_aa: CASKEVADYGYTF
cdr3_nt: TGTGCCAGCAAAGAGGTGGCAGACTATGGCTACACCTTC

v_call: TRBV4-1
j_call: TRBJ1-6
clone_size: .
d_call: TRBD1
cdr3_aa: CASSQFPGQGISPLHF
cdr3_nt: TGCGCCAGCAGCCAATTCCCAGGACAGGGGATTTCACCCCTCCACTTT

v_call: TRBV7-8
j_call: TRBJ2-7
clone_size: .
d_call: .
cdr3_aa: CASSLSPGVSEQYF
cdr3_nt: TGTGCCAGCAGCTTAAGCCCGGGAGTGAGCGAGCAGTACTTC

v_call: TRBV24-1
j_call: TRBJ2-2
clone_size: .
d_call: .
cdr3_aa: CATSRGAGELFF
cdr3_nt: TGTGCCACCAGTCGGGGAGCCGGGGAGCTGTTTTTT

v_call: TRBV6-5
j_call: TRBJ2-7
clone_size: .
d_call: TRBD2
cdr3_aa: CASSLGLEASEQYF
cdr3_nt: TGTGCCAGCAGTTTGGGACTAGAGGCGAGTGAGCAGTACTTC

v_call: TRBV5-8
j_call: TRBJ2-3
clone_size: .
d_call: TRBD2
cdr3_aa: CASSQRGASTDTQYF
cdr3_nt: TGTGCCAGCAGCCAGCGGGGGGCTTCCACAGATACGCAGTATTTT

v_call: TRBV7-9
j_call: TRBJ1-2
clone_size: once
d_call: .
cdr3_aa: CASSPSRGSGYTF
cdr3_nt: TGTGCCAGCAGCCCCTCCAGAGGTTCGGGCTACACCTTC

v_call: TRBV7-2
j_call: TRBJ2-1
clone_size: .
d_call: .
cdr3_aa: CASSSYTGGSEQFF
cdr3_nt: TGTGCCAGCAGCTCCTACACGGGGGGCAGTGAGCAGTTCTTC

v_call: TRBV6-5
j_call: TRBJ2-7
clone_size: .
d_call: TRBD1
cdr3_aa: CASTRQGNRNEQYF
cdr3_nt: TGTGCCAGCACCCGACAGGGGAACAGGAACGAGCAGTACTTC

v_call: TRBV5-4
j_call: TRBJ2-7
clone_size: once
d_call: .
cdr3_aa: CASSAESYEQYF
cdr3_nt: TGTGCCAGCAGCGCCGAGTCCTACGAGCAGTACTTC

v_call: TRBV18
j_call: TRBJ2-7
clone_size: .
d_call: .
cdr3_aa: CASSPGRRSAYEQYF
cdr3_nt: TGTGCCAGCTCGCCCGGTCGGCGGAGTGCCTACGAGCAGTACTTC

v_call: TRBV25-1
j_call: TRBJ1-1
clone_size: .
d_call: TRBD1
cdr3_aa: CASRPDRGEGTEAFF
cdr3_nt: TGTGCCAGCAGGCCGGACAGGGGAGAGGGGACTGAAGCTTTCTTT

v_call: TRBV10-1
j_call: TRBJ1-5
clone_size: .
d_call: .
cdr3_aa: CATLNQVLQRNQPQHF
cdr3_nt: TGCGCAACCTTGAATCAGGTTCTGCAGCGCAATCAGCCCCAGCATTTT

v_call: TRBV20-1
j_call: TRBJ1-2
clone_size: few
d_call: .
cdr3_aa: CSASAGVSNYGYTF
cdr3_nt: TGCAGTGCTAGTGCAGGGGTCTCTAACTATGGCTACACCTTC

v_call: TRBV2
j_call: TRBJ2-2
clone_size: .
d_call: .
cdr3_aa: CASSVVSVPKTGELFF
cdr3_nt: TGTGCCAGCTCAGTGGTTAGCGTACCTAAAACCGGGGAGCTGTTTTTT

v_call: TRBV2
j_call: TRBJ1-1
clone_size: .
d_call: .
cdr3_aa: CASSLQGGFRPSEAFF
cdr3_nt: TGTGCCAGCAGTCTCCAGGGAGGGTTTAGGCCCTCTGAAGCTTTCTTT

v_call: TRBV29-1
j_call: TRBJ1-1
clone_size: .
d_call: .
cdr3_aa: CSVVAQGYTNTEAFF
cdr3_nt: TGCAGCGTTGTGGCGCAGGGCTACACGAACACTGAAGCTTTCTTT

v_call: TRBV6-2/TRBV6-3
j_call: TRBJ2-7
clone_size: .
d_call: TRBD2
cdr3_aa: CASSWGLAGGTYEQYF
cdr3_nt: TGTGCCAGCAGTTGGGGACTAGCGGGGGGTACCTACGAGCAGTACTTC

v_call: TRBV7-8
j_call: TRBJ2-7
clone_size: few
d_call: TRBD1
cdr3_aa: CASSPTGPDLEQYF
cdr3_nt: TGTGCCAGCAGCCCGACAGGGCCGGACCTCGAGCAGTACTTC

v_call: TRBV19
j_call: TRBJ2-7
clone_size: once
d_call: TRBD1
cdr3_aa: CASSIAGTGSSYEQYF
cdr3_nt: TGTGCCAGTAGTATAGCCGGGACAGGGAGCTCCTACGAGCAGTACTTC

v_call: TRBV29-1
j_call: TRBJ2-1
clone_size: .
d_call: TRBD1
cdr3_aa: CSVRNGGQGEQFF
cdr3_nt: TGCAGCGTTCGAAATGGGGGACAGGGAGAGCAGTTCTTC

v_call: TRBV4-2
j_call: TRBJ2-1
clone_size: .
d_call: TRBD2
cdr3_aa: CASSQDASGGVNEQFF
cdr3_nt: TGTGCCAGCAGCCAAGATGCTAGCGGGGGGGTTAATGAGCAGTTCTTC

v_call: TRBV9
j_call: TRBJ2-3
clone_size: .
d_call: TRBD2
cdr3_aa: CASSVRTSGGHTDF
cdr3_nt: TGTGCCAGCAGCGTGAGGACTAGCGGGGGTCACACCGATTTT